These 9 T cell receptor beta chains share one sample of origin, sequenced in a study of Tregs in tolerant kidney transplant recipients. Produced via immunoSEQ multiplex PCR; TCRdb's table is partial and in-frame only. The sample lists roughly 86,000 clones; approximately 93% were seen once. Related graft donors supplied nonmyeloablative bone marrow transplants, and mixed chimerism was transient. Sample: CD4+ T cells from blood (PBMCs), taken 12 months after the transplant. The receptors come from a human patient who received a combined kidney and bone marrow transplant. The graft donor may have contributed some T cells.

V usage is TRBV11-2 and J usage is TRBJ2-1; D is ambiguous. The CDR3 loop spans 16 amino acids. Germline CDR1 reads SGHAT; CDR2 reads FQNNGV. Trimming cost V 6 bases and J 10 bases, with 25 bases left between them. CDR3 in amino acids: CASRPPSPSGFSEQFF. The CDR3, as DNA: TGTGCCAGCAGGCCCCCTTCTCCGTCTGGGTTTAGCGAGCAGTTCTTC.

The chain couples TRBV19 to TRBJ2-2, with D possibly matching TRBD1 (5 bases). CDR1 LNHDA and CDR2 SQIVND come from the germline V gene (reference sequence). The ends were cut back, 2 bases at V and 3 bases at J, with 7 bases in the middle. This CDR3 has 14 residues. The CDR3 reads CASSIFRDTGELFF. CDR3 bases: TGTGCCAGTAGTATATTCAGGGACACCGGGGAGCTGTTTTTT.

This clone was found a few times. The rearrangement uses TRBV19 and TRBJ2-7; no reliable D call. The CDR3 is made up of 12 amino acids. CDR1 LNHDA and CDR2 SQIVND come from the germline V gene (reference sequence). The germline V and J ends were trimmed by 2 bases and 6 bases, with 8 bases remaining between them. DNA for the CDR3: TGTGCCAGTAGTATAAGCCCCTCCGAGCAGTACTTC. Translating gives CASSISPSEQYF. Variable domain in full (rest from reference TRBV19 and TRBJ2-7): DGGITQSPKYLFRKEGQNVTLSCEQNLNHDAMYWYRQDPGQGLRLIYYSQIVNDFQKGDIAEGYSVSREKKESFPLTVTSAQKNPTAFYLCASSISPSEQYFGPGTRLTVT.

The chain couples TRBV11-2 to TRBJ2-7; 9 bases are shared with TRBD2. Germline V gives CDR1 SGHAT, CDR2 FQNNGV. CDR3 length: 16 residues. V gave up 1 base and J gave up 2 bases; unmatched junction bases: 6. CDR3 DNA sequence: TGTGCCAGCAGCTTAGTCCTTACTAGCGGGCCCTACGAGCAGTACTTC. Its protein is CASSLVLTSGPYEQYF.

The genes are TRBV7-3 and TRBJ2-1, with TRBD1 identical over 10 bases. Germline lookup yields CDR1 SGHTA and CDR2 FQGTGA. This CDR3 is built from 13 residues. The V gene end was trimmed by 2 bases and the J gene end by 11 bases; junction bases not matched to a gene: 3. The CDR3, as DNA: TGTGCCAGCAGCTTAGGACAGGGGGACAAGCAGTTCTTC. It encodes CASSLGQGDKQFF.

In its sample, this clone was seen once. The rearrangement links TRBV5-1 to TRBJ1-2, with D perhaps matching TRBD1 (5 bases). Germline V CDR1 and CDR2: SGHRS, YFSETQ. Between the trimmed V and J ends, which lost 5 bases and 3 bases, there was a span of 17 bases. The CDR3 length is 15 residues. CDR3 nucleotides: TGCGCCAGCAGTTCTGGGGGGGTTTCAGACTATGGCTACACCTTC. Residues: CASSSGGVSDYGYTF.

The J gene is TRBJ2-7, the V gene TRBV4-2, with 10 bases fitting TRBD2. V shed 1 base and J 7 bases; nucleotides not matched to a gene: 4. CDR1 is LGHNA, CDR2 YNFKEQ, per germline. The CDR3 has 14 residues. CDR3 residues: CASSQVQRGGEQYF. The CDR3 DNA sequence: TGTGCCAGCAGCCAAGTTCAGCGGGGGGGTGAGCAGTACTTC.

This chain uses TRBV5-1 with TRBJ2-7; D may be TRBD2 (5 bases). V lost 0 bases and J lost 3, with 10 bases in between. Germline-derived CDR1 and CDR2 are SGHRS and YFSETQ. The CDR3 has 14 amino acids. DNA for the CDR3: TGCGCCAGCAGCTTGGCCCAACTAGGCTACGAGCAGTACTTC. Translating it yields CASSLAQLGYEQYF.

The sample holds a few counts of this clone. This chain links TRBV10-3 with TRBJ1-2, with TRBD1 as a possible D gene (5 bases). V lost 6 bases, J lost 2 bases, and 10 bases lay in between. The CDR3 consists of 13 residues. The V gene's germline CDR1 is ENHRY and CDR2 SYGVKD. The CDR3 nucleotides are TGTGCCATCAGCTTCGGGGGGAACTATGGCTACACCTTC. It yields the protein CAISFGGNYGYTF.